This T cell receptor (beta chain) was retrieved from a study of blood T cell repertoires in COVID-19. Study at large: Samples representing acute and convalescent COVID-19 were sourced from the United States, Italy and Spain. Sources were T cells, B-cell-depleted T cells, or PBMCs; the material itself was cDNA or gDNA.

Authors' methods: Estimated nucleated cell counts came from reference gene primer amplification. TCRdb's copy holds only in-frame clones and misses some; the assay was immunoSEQ multiplex PCR. V and J calls and clone size follow that table, whereas D and trimming were derived from the DNA. Of about 170,000 clones listed, around four fifths are singletons. This CDR3 region has 14 residues. The V and J ends lost 10 bases and 4 bases respectively, with 20 bases between them. Germline-derived CDR1 and CDR2 are LNHDA and SQIVND (reference sequence). The rearrangement joins TRBV19 to TRBJ2-7, with TRBD1 as a possible D gene (6 bases). The sample comprised peripheral blood. The TCR sequence derives from a woman aged 70-85 years who had recovered from COVID-19. The CDR3 DNA follows: TGTGCCACCTCTGACAGTCGCAGGGGTTACGAGCAGTACTTC. Translating gives CATSDSRRGYEQYF.